These T cell receptor beta chains were read from a single sample in a study of T cell changes during pregnancy in multiple sclerosis. Clones were sequenced by immunoSEQ multiplex PCR, and TCRdb holds only the in-frame ones, with some missing. Among 25,000 to 30,000 clones listed, 80% to 90% were seen once. Sequenced material: CD4+ T cells from peripheral blood mononuclear cells, taken in the second trimester of pregnancy. These receptor sequences come from a female donor with multiple sclerosis, enrolled in a pregnancy study. CDR3s include the opening cysteine and the closing phenylalanine or tryptophan. D genes are given only for firm matches. Size values are once, few and many counts, or a class for expanded clones, and some rows have none.

CDR3aa | CDR3nt | abundance | j_gene | d_gene | v_gene
CASSKNAGLAGGNTGELFF | TGTGCCAGCAGCAAAAATGCGGGGTTAGCGGGGGGGAACACCGGGGAGCTGTTTTTT | NA | TRBJ2-2 | NA | TRBV21-1
CASSFRGSSTEAFF | TGTGCCAGCAGTTTTAGGGGATCGAGCACTGAAGCTTTCTTT | NA | TRBJ1-1 | NA | TRBV27
CASSLFGTGTYEQYF | TGCGCCAGCAGCTTGTTCGGGACAGGGACTTACGAGCAGTACTTC | once | TRBJ2-7 | TRBD1 | TRBV5-1
CASRTTGGASYGYTF | TGTGCCAGCAGAACGACAGGGGGCGCCTCCTATGGCTACACCTTC | NA | TRBJ1-2 | TRBD1 | TRBV28
CASNTPSYNEQFF | TGTGCCAGCAATACACCTTCCTACAATGAGCAGTTCTTC | once | TRBJ2-1 | NA | TRBV6-6
CASSQDYEQFF | TGTGCCAGCTCGCAAGACTACGAGCAGTTCTTC | NA | TRBJ2-1 | NA | TRBV18
CASSLRTGILTDTQYF | TGTGCCAGCAGCCTACGAACCGGGATCCTCACAGATACGCAGTATTTT | NA | TRBJ2-3 | NA | TRBV9
CASSWGTGEWYGYTF | TGTGCCAGTAGTTGGGGGACAGGGGAATGGTATGGCTACACCTTC | NA | TRBJ1-2 | TRBD1 | TRBV19
CASSLYGQGTGELFF | TGCGCCAGCAGCTTGTATGGGCAGGGCACCGGGGAGCTGTTTTTT | NA | TRBJ2-2 | NA | TRBV5-1
CASRAGGPADTQYF | TGTGCCAGCAGGGCGGGGGGGCCCGCAGATACGCAGTATTTT | NA | TRBJ2-3 | TRBD2 | TRBV28
CASSTGGAGYGYTF | TGTGCCAGTAGTACAGGGGGCGCCGGCTATGGCTACACCTTC | NA | TRBJ1-2 | TRBD1 | TRBV19
CASSPGTGNEKLFF | TGTGCCAGCAGCCCCGGGACAGGGAATGAAAAACTGTTTTTT | NA | TRBJ1-4 | TRBD1 | TRBV7-9
CASSDSLGGGSAGELFF | TGTGCCAGCAGTGATAGTCTAGGGGGGGGCAGCGCCGGGGAGCTGTTTTTT | NA | TRBJ2-2 | NA | TRBV2
CASSPRLASYNEQFF | TGTGCCAGCAGCCCACGACTAGCTTCCTACAATGAGCAGTTCTTC | medium-sized | TRBJ2-1 | TRBD2 | TRBV9